The clone carrying this TCR beta chain was recorded many times. The sample belongs to a study of prognosis after radiotherapy for stage I lung cancer. Study details: Stage I non-small cell lung cancer patients were enrolled from 2018 to early 2019.

Germline-derived CDR1 and CDR2 are DFQATT and SNEGSKA (reference sequence). Trimming cost V 3 bases and J 5 bases, with 11 bases left between them. The length of the CDR3 is 14 residues. TCR beta CDR3 was amplified from genomic DNA by two-round multiplex PCR. Primers specific to each TRBV and TRBJ gene were used in first-round PCR. TCRdb passed the multiplex PCR reads through MiXCR, listing each CDR3 protein once. The sample includes about 22,000 distinct CDR3 sequences, around 42% of them seen just once. The sequence was obtained from a donor aged 50 or older with non-small cell lung cancer. The sample consisted of PBMCs, taken before or after stereotactic body radiation therapy (not recorded which). The genes are TRBV20-1 and TRBJ1-6, with D tentatively TRBD1 (6 bases). The CDR3 here is CSARRTANNSPLHF. DNA of the CDR3: TGCAGTGCTAGGCGGACAGCCAATAATTCACCCCTCCACTTT.